This passage covers 9 T cell receptor beta chains from one sample sequenced in a study of T cells in Graves' hyperthyroidism and ophthalmopathy (dated by TCRdb to about 2019). The receptor library was made with multiplex PCR. TCRdb records Illumina HiSeq 2000 as the sequencer. The TCR beta CDR3 regions were amplified from RNA transcripts. The first round of RT-PCR for the TCR CDR3 was performed with the HTBI primer set and the Qiagen OneStep RT-PCR kit. TCRdb's own reprocessing of the public reads used fastp at Q25 and MiXCR and kept productive beta chains. Rows merge per CDR3 protein into single entries with the most common DNA and genes. In all, the sample holds about 600,000 distinct CDR3 sequences, and around 16% of those were seen once. The ten largest clones capture around 3.5% of the sample. Sequenced sample: blood. The receptors here all came from a woman aged 40 to 50 with Graves' ophthalmopathy.

The chain joins TRBV6-1 to TRBJ2-1; TRBD2 might be the D (5 bases). Trimming took 5 bases from V and 0 from J, leaving 11 bases between them. Looked up from germline, CDR1 is MNHNS and CDR2 is SASEGT. The CDR3 is made up of 15 amino acids. The CDR3 DNA reads as TGTGCCAGCAGTTTAAGTAGCGTCTCCTACAATGAGCAGTTCTTC. Translation gives CASSLSSVSYNEQFF.

This clonotype was observed a few times. CDR3 bases: TGTGCCAGTAGTATTAACAGCCAGAACACTGAAGCTTTCTTT. It translates to CASSINSQNTEAFF. The genes are TRBV19 and TRBJ1-1; no clear D. Germline-derived CDR1 and CDR2 are LNHDA and SQIVND (reference sequence). V was cut by 3 bases and J by 1 base, with 9 bases left in between. This CDR3 contains 14 residues.

The chain couples TRBV12-3 or TRBV12-4 to TRBJ2-2, with D unresolved. The CDR3 runs to 14 residues. The germline V and J ends were trimmed by 5 bases and 1 base, with 8 bases remaining between them. Here the CDR3 reads CASSPHGNTGELFF. The DNA of the CDR3 is TGTGCCAGCAGTCCCCATGGGAACACCGGGGAGCTGTTTTTT.

In this sample, this clonotype turned up a few times. V is TRBV7-6 and J is TRBJ2-3, with D tentatively TRBD1 (6 bases). V shed 3 bases and J shed 6 bases, with 16 bases lying between them. The CDR3 runs to 15 residues. Germline V gene lookup returns CDR1 SGHVS and CDR2 FNYEAQ. This CDR3 reads CASSLAGAHTDTQYF. CDR3 DNA: TGTGCCAGCAGCTTGGCAGGGGCGCATACGGATACGCAGTATTTT.

This clonotype was found a few times. The J gene is TRBJ2-7, the V gene TRBV7-8; 8 bases match TRBD1. Germline assignment: CDR1 SGHVS and CDR2 FQNEAQ. V trimming: 3 bases; J trimming: 5 bases; junction bases outside the gene matches: 9. The CDR3 is made up of 15 amino acids. The CDR3 protein is CASSFSFQGAHEQYF. CDR3 DNA: TGTGCCAGCAGCTTCTCCTTCCAGGGGGCCCACGAGCAGTACTTC.

Remarks on this clonotype: An end of the junction does not agree with germline; a read error may underlie this. The rearrangement links TRBV2 to TRBJ2-1, with D possibly matching TRBD2 (7 bases). CDR1 and CDR2 from the germline V gene are SNHLY and FYNNEI. The CDR3 has 14 amino acids. CDR3 amino acids: CASKAGEGYNKQFF. The CDR3 region has the DNA TGTGCCAGCAAGGCAGGGGAGGGCTACAATAAGCAGTTCTTC.

J is TRBJ2-5 and V is TRBV11-2; TRBD2 aligns across 10 bases. After removal of 5 bases from V and 2 bases from J, the junction contained 8 bases not matched to a gene. Germline assignment: CDR1 SGHAT and CDR2 FQNNGV. The CDR3 is 16 amino acids. The CDR3 is CASSPIAGGLQETQYF. The CDR3 bases are TGTGCCAGCAGCCCAATAGCGGGAGGCCTTCAAGAGACCCAGTACTTC. The whole variable domain, filled in from reference TRBV11-2 and TRBJ2-5, reads EAGVAQSPRYKIIEKRQSVAFWCNPISGHATLYWYQQILGQGPKLLIQFQNNGVVDDSQLPKDRFSAERLKGVDSTLKIQPAKLEDSAVYLCASSPIAGGLQETQYFGPGTRLLVL.

This clonotype was found many times. The chain uses TRBV3-1 and TRBJ1-1; 8 bases fit TRBD1. J gave up 1 base and V 4 bases, and 5 bases lay outside the gene matches. Looked up from germline, CDR1 is LGHDT and CDR2 is YNNKEL (reference sequence). The CDR3 extends over 15 amino acids. The CDR3 spells CASSLGTGQNTEAFF. The CDR3 DNA reads as TGTGCCAGCAGCCTAGGGACAGGACAGAACACTGAAGCTTTCTTT. The full variable domain, its missing parts supplied by reference TRBV3-1 and TRBJ1-1, is DTAVSQTPKYLVTQMGNDKSIKCEQNLGHDTMYWYKQDSKKFLKIMFSYNNKELIINETVPNRFSPKSPDKAHLNLHINSLELGDSAVYFCASSLGTGQNTEAFFGQGTRLTVV.

This clonotype was seen a handful of times. The chain uses TRBV27 and TRBJ2-3; TRBD1 aligns across 12 bases. Trimming removed 3 bases from V and 6 bases from J; junction bases left unmatched: 4. CDR1 and CDR2 from the germline V gene are MNHEY and SMNVEV (reference sequence). The CDR3 totals 15 residues. CDR3 region: CASSLGQGARDTQYF. The CDR3 DNA follows: TGTGCCAGCAGTTTGGGACAGGGGGCGAGGGATACGCAGTATTTT.